One and the same sample provided the 17 T cell receptor beta chains below, sequenced in a study of blood T cell repertoires in COVID-19. Clones were sequenced by immunoSEQ multiplex PCR, and TCRdb holds only the in-frame ones, with some missing. Of hundreds of thousands of clones in the sample, 82% are singletons; the top ten hold about an eighth. Material: peripheral blood. The receptors originated from a woman aged 55-69 years with active or convalescent COVID-19.

This chain links TRBV3-1 (or the pseudogene TRBV3-2) with TRBJ1-5; D ambiguous. The V gene's germline CDR1 is LGHDT and CDR2 YNNKEL (reference sequence). The CDR3 loop spans 13 amino acids. V was shortened by 0 bases and J by 4 bases, with 4 bases between the two germline ends. The CDR3 spells CASSQDPNQPQHF. The CDR3 DNA sequence: TGTGCCAGCAGCCAAGATCCTAATCAGCCCCAGCATTTT.

V usage is TRBV18 and J usage is TRBJ1-2; 7 bases are shared with TRBD1. V lost 6 bases and J lost 4; bases outside the gene matches: 20. Germline values: CDR1 KGHSH, CDR2 LQKENI. This CDR3 has 18 residues. In DNA, the CDR3 is TGTGCCAGCTCCCTCACTAACGGGGAAGGACAGGCTCGCTATGGCTACACCTTC. Its translation: CASSLTNGEGQARYGYTF.

The chain recombines TRBV15 with TRBJ1-4; 8 positions match TRBD1. The CDR3 is made up of 16 amino acids. Germline assignment: CDR1 LNHNV and CDR2 YYDKDF (reference sequence). The junction had 7 bases not matched to a gene; V was cut back by 5 bases and J by 2 bases. For the CDR3, the DNA is TGTGCCACCAGCGCCAACAGGGGGACGACTAATGAAAAACTGTTTTTT. It is translated as CATSANRGTTNEKLFF. The variable domain in full, completed from reference TRBV15 and TRBJ1-4, reads DAMVIQNPRYQVTQFGKPVTLSCSQTLNHNVMYWYQQKSSQAPKLLFHYYDKDFNNEADTPDNFQSRRPNTSFCFLDIRSPGLGDTAMYLCATSANRGTTNEKLFFGSGTQLSVL.

V usage is TRBV30 and J usage is TRBJ1-3; no clear D. The CDR3 extends over 16 amino acids. V was pared by 2 bases and J by 0 bases, with 14 bases between. Germline V CDR1 and CDR2: GTSNPN, SVGIG (reference sequence). The CDR3 loop is CAWSHVRRISGNTIYF. CDR3 sequence (DNA): TGTGCCTGGAGTCACGTCAGGCGTATCTCTGGAAACACCATATATTTT.

V and J are TRBV9 and TRBJ2-3; 11 bases line up with TRBD2. After removal of 7 bases from V and 4 bases from J, the junction contained 8 bases not matched to a gene. This CDR3 has 15 amino acids. Germline V CDR1 and CDR2: SGDLS, YYNGEE. CDR3 sequence: CASGDSGGAADTQYF. The DNA for the CDR3 is TGTGCCAGCGGAGATAGCGGGGGGGCCGCAGATACGCAGTATTTT. The whole variable domain, remainder taken from reference TRBV9 and TRBJ2-3, is DSGVTQTPKHLITATGQRVTLRCSPRSGDLSVYWYQQSLDQGLQFLIQYYNGEERAKGNILERFSAQQFPDLHSELNLSSLELGDSALYFCASGDSGGAADTQYFGPGTRLTVL.

This clone has only one observation. This chain joins TRBV2 and TRBJ1-5; no clear D gene. The ends were cut back, 3 bases at V and 3 bases at J, with 9 bases in the middle. Germline V gives CDR1 SNHLY, CDR2 FYNNEI. This CDR3 region has 14 residues. In DNA form, the CDR3 reads TGTGCCAGCAGTGAGCGGTCAGCCAATCAGCCCCAGCATTTT. Protein: CASSERSANQPQHF.

This clone has more than one count but fewer than ten. V and J are TRBV7-9 and TRBJ1-6, with D possibly being TRBD1 (5 bases). Looked up from germline, CDR1 is SEHNR and CDR2 is FQNEAQ (reference sequence). The V and J ends lost 1 base and 7 bases respectively, with 11 bases between them. The CDR3 contains 15 residues. This CDR3 reads CASSLGGGRNSPLHF. CDR3 sequence (DNA): TGTGCCAGCAGCTTAGGGGGGGGTCGGAATTCACCCCTCCACTTT. The full variable domain, in which reference TRBV7-9 and TRBJ1-6 provide the parts outside the CDR3, is DTGVSQNPRHKITKRGQNVTFRCDPISEHNRLYWYRQTLGQGPEFLTYFQNEAQLEKSRLLSDRFSAERPKGSFSTLEIQRTEQGDSAMYLCASSLGGGRNSPLHFGNGTRLTVT.

The V gene is TRBV12-5, the J gene TRBJ2-7; 7 bases are a match to TRBD1. V trimming: 7 bases; J trimming: 6 bases; junction bases outside the gene matches: 15. From germline, CDR1 is LGHNT and CDR2 FRNRAP. The CDR3 has 15 residues. The CDR3 DNA reads TGTGCTAGTGCCCCCCAGGGGGTATTAATCGGCGAGCAGTACTTC. It translates to CASAPQGVLIGEQYF. Using reference TRBV12-5 and TRBJ2-7 for the parts outside the CDR3, the full variable domain is DARVTQTPRHKVTEMGQEVTMRCQPILGHNTVFWYRQTMMQGLELLAYFRNRAPLDDSGMPKDRFSAEMPDATLATLKIQPSEPRDSAVYFCASAPQGVLIGEQYFGPGTRLTVT.

The chain has TRBV12-3 or TRBV12-4 and TRBJ1-2; 7 positions agree with TRBD1. Losses at the gene ends were 6 bases for V and 4 bases for J; bases not matched to a gene: 5. This CDR3 has 13 residues. This CDR3 is CASSSTGSYGYTF. The CDR3, as DNA: TGTGCCAGCAGCTCGACAGGGAGCTATGGCTACACCTTC.

The table lists this clone with a few counts. This chain connects TRBV9 to TRBJ2-1, with D maybe TRBD2 (5 bases). The CDR3 contains 14 residues. The germline V and J ends were trimmed by 0 bases and 4 bases, with 8 bases remaining between them. The V gene's germline CDR1 is SGDLS and CDR2 YYNGEE. The CDR3 nucleotides read TGTGCCAGCAGCGTAGGGGGAGTTTACAATGAGCAGTTCTTC. Its translation: CASSVGGVYNEQFF.

V is TRBV5-5 and J is TRBJ1-5; D gene uncertain. This CDR3 region has 16 residues. Germline V gene sequence: CDR1 SGHKS, CDR2 YYEKEE (reference sequence). Trimming removed 0 bases at V and 5 bases at J, with 15 bases between. CDR3 nucleotide sequence: TGTGCCAGCAGCTTGGCCCCTGGGAGGGTAGATCAGCCCCAGCATTTT. Amino acid sequence: CASSLAPGRVDQPQHF.

The chain has TRBV5-1 and TRBJ2-2; TRBD1 agrees at 7 bases. This CDR3 spans 15 amino acids. V was pared by 4 bases and J by 7 bases, with 10 bases of the junction left unmatched. Germline-derived CDR1 and CDR2 are SGHRS and YFSETQ. CDR3 DNA: TGCGCCAGCAGCCCCGGGACAGTATTTAGCGGGGAGCTGTTTTTT. Residues: CASSPGTVFSGELFF. The whole variable domain, filled in from reference TRBV5-1 and TRBJ2-2, reads KAGVTQTPRYLIKTRGQQVTLSCSPISGHRSVSWYQQTPGQGLQFLFEYFSETQRNKGNFPGRFSGRQFSNSRSEMNVSTLELGDSALYLCASSPGTVFSGELFFGEGSRLTVL.

This rearrangement joins TRBV10-2 to TRBJ2-2; 8 nucleotides agree with TRBD1. This CDR3 contains 14 residues. The V gene's germline CDR1 is WSHSY and CDR2 SAAADI. Trimming cost V 8 bases and J 3 bases; bases outside gene matches: 5. The CDR3 coding sequence is TGCGCCAGCCAGGGGGCGTTGGACACCGGGGAGCTGTTTTTT. As protein: CASQGALDTGELFF.

The V gene is TRBV3-1 (or the pseudogene TRBV3-2), the J gene TRBJ2-2; 7 nucleotides agree with TRBD2. V lost 6 bases, J lost 5 bases, and 9 bases stayed unmatched. The V gene's germline CDR1 is LGHDT and CDR2 YNNKEL (reference sequence). The CDR3 is 15 amino acids. CDR3 region: CASREGTTRTGELFF. The CDR3 DNA sequence: TGTGCCAGCAGAGAGGGGACTACTAGGACCGGGGAGCTGTTTTTT.

The chain carries TRBV6-6 and TRBJ2-7, with D possibly being TRBD1 (6 bases). Trimming shortened V by 7 bases and J by 1 base, and 14 bases separated the two germline ends. CDR1 is MNHNY and CDR2 is SVGAGI in the germline V gene (reference sequence). This CDR3 is 14 amino acids long. In DNA, the CDR3 is TGTGCCAGCACCCCGACAGGAGGATCCTACGAGCAGTACTTC. Encoded protein: CASTPTGGSYEQYF.

This chain links TRBV19 with TRBJ1-2, with 7 positions matching TRBD1. V trimming: 7 bases; J trimming: 2 bases; junction bases outside the gene matches: 7. Germline CDR1 LNHDA, CDR2 SQIVND (reference sequence). The CDR3 contains 14 residues. The CDR3 protein is CASTSRQGNYGYTF. CDR3 bases: TGTGCCAGTACCTCACGACAGGGAAACTATGGCTACACCTTC.

V and J are TRBV6-5 and TRBJ1-2; the D gene is possibly TRBD1 (6 bases). The CDR3 runs to 13 residues. Trimming removed 5 bases at V and 4 bases at J, with 11 bases between. Germline V gene sequence: CDR1 MNHEY, CDR2 SVGAGI. The CDR3 sequence: CASSRTGLYGYTF. The DNA of the CDR3 is TGTGCCAGCAGTCGCACAGGGCTCTATGGCTACACCTTC.